What follows are 27 T cell receptor beta chains derived from one specimen sequenced in a study of cytomegalovirus exposure and HLA in healthy donors. The study ran its PCR with 60 Vbeta and 13 Jbeta primers. Profiling relied on immunoSEQ multiplex PCR, and the TCRdb table lists in-frame clones only, not all of them. This table has about 140,000 clones, about four fifths appearing once. Input material: PBMCs. These receptors were obtained from a man aged 18-30 years in good health and CMV-seropositive.

The chain is built from TRBV5-1 and TRBJ2-2, with 11 bases lining up with TRBD2. The V segment lost 4 bases and the J segment 0 bases; nucleotides outside the gene matches: 5. The CDR3 totals 17 residues. The V gene's germline CDR1 is SGHRS and CDR2 YFSETQ. The CDR3 sequence is CASSPGTSGANTGELFF. The CDR3 region has the DNA TGCGCCAGCAGCCCCGGGACTAGCGGAGCGAACACCGGGGAGCTGTTTTTT.

This rearrangement joins TRBV10-2 to TRBJ2-7; the D is unclear. Germline V lookup: CDR1 WSHSY, CDR2 SAAADI. V lost 8 bases, J lost 1 base, and 18 bases lay in between. The CDR3 runs 15 residues. The CDR3 protein is CASSPKRLNSYEQYF. The CDR3 DNA sequence: TGCGCCAGCTCCCCTAAGAGGCTGAATTCCTACGAGCAGTACTTC.

The chain employs TRBV28 and TRBJ2-2; 7 positions agree with TRBD1. The length of the CDR3 is 15 residues. Unmatched junction bases numbered 5, after V lost 6 bases and J lost 1 base. CDR1 and CDR2 (germline): MDHEN, SYDVKM. In DNA form, the CDR3 reads TGTGCCAGCAGCTCTGGACAGGTGAACACCGGGGAGCTGTTTTTT. Its translation is CASSSGQVNTGELFF.

This chain links TRBV6-1 with TRBJ1-5; TRBD1 aligns across 11 bases. This CDR3 contains 15 residues. Germline loops: CDR1 MNHNS, CDR2 SASEGT. V gave up 8 bases and J gave up 2 bases; unmatched junction bases: 5. CDR3 in DNA: TGTGCCAGCTATGGACAGGGGGCGGGCAATCAGCCCCAGCATTTT. This codes for CASYGQGAGNQPQHF.

The chain uses TRBV5-1 and TRBJ1-5; perhaps TRBD1 as D (6 bases). CDR1 and CDR2 (germline): SGHRS, YFSETQ. Trimming took 4 bases from V and 6 from J, leaving 8 bases between them. The CDR3 loop spans 12 amino acids. The DNA for the CDR3 is TGCGCCAGCAGCCTACAGGGTCAGCCCCAGCATTTT. Translated, it gives CASSLQGQPQHF.

The chain joins TRBV5-6 to TRBJ2-1; no clear D gene. This CDR3 has 13 residues. The V gene's germline CDR1 is SGHDT and CDR2 YYEEEE. The V and J ends lost 5 bases and 5 bases respectively, with 11 bases between them. CDR3 amino acids: CASRGTLDNEQFF. The CDR3 DNA reads TGTGCCAGCAGGGGCACCCTGGACAATGAGCAGTTCTTC.

The CDR3 DNA reads as TGTGCCAGCAGTTTATCTGGGAGTTGGGATTACAGGGGGCTGCCTGGGGATGAAAAACTGTTTTTT. Translating it yields CASSLSGSWDYRGLPGDEKLFF. The chain links TRBV27 to TRBJ1-4; 9 bases fit TRBD1. The junction had 23 bases not matched to a gene; V was cut back by 0 bases and J by 6 bases. The length of the CDR3 is 22 residues. Germline CDR1 is MNHEY and CDR2 is SMNVEV (reference sequence).

V gene TRBV28 combines with J gene TRBJ1-3, with D maybe TRBD1 (6 bases). Germline values: CDR1 MDHEN, CDR2 SYDVKM. CDR3 length: 14 amino acids. V was trimmed by 10 bases and J by 2 bases, leaving 15 bases between them. The CDR3 loop is CATSTGTTGNTIYF. The CDR3 DNA reads as TGTGCCACCTCAACCGGGACAACTGGAAACACCATATATTTT.

This clone was seen a single time. This chain joins TRBV7-3 and TRBJ2-7; the match to TRBD1 covers 11 bases. Trimming took 2 bases from V and 2 from J; bases not matched to a gene: 2. The germline CDR1 and CDR2 sequences are SGHTA and FQGTGA. The CDR3 has 15 amino acids. CDR3 sequence: CASSLGTGGTYEQYF. The CDR3 DNA follows: TGTGCCAGCAGCTTAGGGACAGGGGGAACCTACGAGCAGTACTTC.

The chain couples TRBV5-1 to TRBJ2-3; D not resolved. The germline V gene has CDR1 SGHRS and CDR2 YFSETQ. This CDR3 comprises 12 residues. Trimming removed 7 bases at V and 0 bases at J, with 6 bases between. This chain's CDR3 is CASRLSTDTQYF. CDR3 DNA sequence: TGCGCCAGCCGACTCAGCACAGATACGCAGTATTTT.

This clone has only a few counts. The chain links TRBV5-4 to TRBJ2-2, with 7 nucleotides matching TRBD1. The germline gives CDR1 SGHNT, CDR2 YYREEE (reference sequence). The V and J ends lost 2 bases and 0 bases, in that order; junction bases with no gene match: 4. The CDR3 is 16 amino acids. CDR3 sequence reads: CASSFLGTANTGELFF. The CDR3 DNA reads as TGTGCCAGCAGCTTCCTCGGGACAGCGAACACCGGGGAGCTGTTTTTT.

The chain combines TRBV7-6 with TRBJ2-5; perhaps TRBD2 as D (6 bases). In germline, CDR1 is SGHVS, CDR2 FNYEAQ. The ends were cut back, 8 bases at V and 5 bases at J, with 15 bases in the middle. The length of the CDR3 is 13 residues. CDR3 protein: CASPLHRGETQYF. DNA for the CDR3: TGTGCCAGCCCCTTACACCGGGGGGAGACCCAGTACTTC.

The chain couples TRBV5-4 to TRBJ2-1; 10 positions match TRBD2. This CDR3 comprises 15 residues. CDR1 is SGHNT and CDR2 is YYREEE in the germline V gene (reference sequence). Trimming took 4 bases from V and 8 from J; bases not matched to a gene: 9. The CDR3 sequence: CASSRSSGGGDEQFF. DNA for the CDR3: TGTGCCAGCAGCCGATCTAGCGGGGGAGGCGATGAGCAGTTCTTC.

The chain uses TRBV4-1 and TRBJ2-2, with D maybe TRBD1 (5 bases). Per the germline V gene, CDR1 is MGHRA and CDR2 is YSYEKL. The V and J ends lost 0 bases and 2 bases respectively, with 13 bases between them. The CDR3 length is 17 residues. CDR3 DNA sequence: TGCGCCAGCAGCCAAGATAAGGGGTTACCTAACACCGGGGAGCTGTTTTTT. Translation: CASSQDKGLPNTGELFF.

The gene calls are TRBV28 and TRBJ1-1, with D perhaps TRBD1 (5 bases). The V gene lost 7 bases and the J gene lost 4 bases, with 10 bases spanning the gap. Germline-derived CDR1 and CDR2 are MDHEN and SYDVKM. The CDR3 is 12 residues long. The CDR3 loop is CASTSGPTEAFF. The CDR3 DNA reads as TGTGCCAGCACCTCAGGGCCCACTGAAGCTTTCTTT. The variable domain in full, completed from reference TRBV28 and TRBJ1-1, reads DVKVTQSSRYLVKRTGEKVFLECVQDMDHENMFWYRQDPGLGLRLIYFSYDVKMKEKGDIPEGYSVSREKKERFSLILESASTNQTSMYLCASTSGPTEAFFGQGTRLTVV.

The chain links TRBV28 to TRBJ1-5; D gene unclear. V was shortened by 4 bases and J by 9 bases, with 10 bases between the two germline ends. This CDR3 spans 12 amino acids. Germline CDR1 reads MDHEN; CDR2 reads SYDVKM. The CDR3 spells CASSSPPRPQHF. In nucleotides, the CDR3 is TGTGCCAGCAGTTCCCCCCCGAGGCCCCAGCATTTT.

The chain uses TRBV30 and TRBJ1-2; D ambiguous. V lost 3 bases and J 8 bases, leaving 16 bases between the germline ends. The CDR3 is 13 amino acids. Germline V gene sequence: CDR1 GTSNPN, CDR2 SVGIG (reference sequence). CDR3: CAWRFGVRGGYTF. The CDR3 region has the DNA TGTGCCTGGAGGTTCGGGGTACGAGGAGGCTACACCTTC.

The rearrangement joins TRBV19 to TRBJ1-5, with D possibly TRBD1 on 6 matching bases. CDR1 LNHDA and CDR2 SQIVND come from the germline V gene (reference sequence). V shed 7 bases and J shed 5 bases, with 15 bases lying between them. The CDR3 contains 14 residues. The CDR3 region has the DNA TGTGCCAGTACGACAGGACAGATTGATCAGCCCCAGCATTTT. Amino acid sequence: CASTTGQIDQPQHF.

The rearrangement uses TRBV30 and TRBJ1-5, with D perhaps matching TRBD1 (5 bases). Germline CDR1 reads GTSNPN; CDR2 reads SVGIG (reference sequence). The CDR3 totals 15 residues. Trimming pared 0 bases from V and 0 bases from J, leaving 9 bases between. The CDR3 sequence is CAWSVGAVSNQPQHF. CDR3 sequence (DNA): TGTGCCTGGAGTGTAGGGGCGGTTAGCAATCAGCCCCAGCATTTT.

This clone was picked up a small number of times. The V gene is TRBV25-1, the J gene TRBJ2-1; D remains ambiguous. The germline V gene encodes CDR1 MGHDK and CDR2 SYGVNS. V shed 8 bases and J shed 7 bases, with 18 bases lying between them. The CDR3 has 14 amino acids. This CDR3 reads CASSVGDLGNEQFF. In DNA, the CDR3 is TGTGCCAGCTCGGTAGGAGACCTTGGGAATGAGCAGTTCTTC.

The chain has TRBV6-6 and TRBJ2-5; D may be TRBD2 (5 bases). The germline gives CDR1 MNHNY, CDR2 SVGAGI (reference sequence). Trimming took off 7 bases at V and 5 bases at J, with 11 bases between the two ends. The CDR3 extends over 12 amino acids. The CDR3 sequence is CASTGVGETQYF. Here the CDR3 DNA reads TGTGCCAGCACCGGGGTAGGGGAGACCCAGTACTTC.

The chain links TRBV28 to TRBJ1-1; TRBD1 might be the D (5 bases). Trimming stripped 3 bases from V and 0 bases from J, with 8 bases between. CDR1 is MDHEN and CDR2 is SYDVKM in the germline V gene. This CDR3 is built from 14 residues. CDR3 sequence reads: CASSFPGMNTEAFF. The CDR3 nucleotides are TGTGCCAGCAGTTTTCCAGGGATGAACACTGAAGCTTTCTTT. The whole variable domain, filled in from reference TRBV28 and TRBJ1-1, reads DVKVTQSSRYLVKRTGEKVFLECVQDMDHENMFWYRQDPGLGLRLIYFSYDVKMKEKGDIPEGYSVSREKKERFSLILESASTNQTSMYLCASSFPGMNTEAFFGQGTRLTVV.

CDR3 sequence: CSVDQGQGAYF. The CDR3 bases are TGCAGCGTTGACCAGGGACAGGGGGCGTATTTT. The chain recombines TRBV29-1 with TRBJ2-3, with 12 bases identical to TRBD1. The CDR3 is 11 residues long. CDR1 is SQVTM and CDR2 is ANQGSEA in the germline V gene. Trimming removed 3 bases from V and 14 bases from J; junction bases left unmatched: 3.

The chain employs TRBV6-6 and TRBJ2-7; a possible D gene is TRBD1 (5 bases). The CDR3 extends over 16 amino acids. Germline assignment: CDR1 MNHNY and CDR2 SVGAGI (reference sequence). Trimming pared 0 bases from V and 4 bases from J, leaving 16 bases between. CDR3 amino acids: CASSYSQSGYVYEQYF. DNA for the CDR3: TGTGCCAGCAGTTACTCTCAATCAGGGTATGTTTACGAGCAGTACTTC.

This chain joins TRBV30 and TRBJ2-5; D possibly corresponds to TRBD2 (6 bases). The ends were cut back, 1 base at V and 5 bases at J, with 17 bases in the middle. Per the germline V gene, CDR1 is GTSNPN and CDR2 is SVGIG (reference sequence). The CDR3 loop spans 15 amino acids. The CDR3 reads CAWSGSLGTWETQYF. The CDR3 coding sequence is TGTGCCTGGAGTGGGTCCCTCGGGACTTGGGAGACCCAGTACTTC.

The chain has TRBV27 and TRBJ1-5, with 9 positions matching TRBD1. The CDR3 totals 15 residues. V gave up 2 bases and J gave up 4 bases; unmatched junction bases: 3. Germline CDR1 and CDR2: MNHEY and SMNVEV (reference sequence). CDR3 sequence: CASSLQGTGNQPQHF. CDR3 DNA sequence: TGTGCCAGCAGTTTACAAGGGACAGGGAATCAGCCCCAGCATTTT.

V gene TRBV13 combines with J gene TRBJ2-1, with D tentatively TRBD1 (5 bases). Trimming took off 4 bases at V and 4 bases at J, with 14 bases between the two ends. CDR1 and CDR2 from the germline V gene are PRHDT and FYEKMQ (reference sequence). The CDR3 is made up of 15 amino acids. CDR3 sequence: CASSSQGVDYNEQFF. The CDR3 coding sequence is TGTGCCAGCAGCTCTCAAGGGGTAGATTACAATGAGCAGTTCTTC.